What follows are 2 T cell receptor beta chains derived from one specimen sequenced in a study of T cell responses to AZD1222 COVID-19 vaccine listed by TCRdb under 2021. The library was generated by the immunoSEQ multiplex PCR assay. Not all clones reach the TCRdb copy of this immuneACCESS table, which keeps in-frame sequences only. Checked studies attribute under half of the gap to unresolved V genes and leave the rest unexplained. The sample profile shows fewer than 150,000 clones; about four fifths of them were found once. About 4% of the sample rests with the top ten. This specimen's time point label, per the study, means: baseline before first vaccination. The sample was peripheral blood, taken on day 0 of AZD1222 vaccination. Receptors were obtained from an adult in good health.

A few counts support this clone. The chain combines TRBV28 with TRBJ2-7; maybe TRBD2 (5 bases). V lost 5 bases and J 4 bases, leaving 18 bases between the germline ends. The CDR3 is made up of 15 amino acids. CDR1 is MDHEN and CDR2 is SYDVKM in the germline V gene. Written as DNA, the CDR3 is TGTGCCAGCAGTGTTAAGCTGGGGAGTAGATACGAGCAGTACTTC. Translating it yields CASSVKLGSRYEQYF.

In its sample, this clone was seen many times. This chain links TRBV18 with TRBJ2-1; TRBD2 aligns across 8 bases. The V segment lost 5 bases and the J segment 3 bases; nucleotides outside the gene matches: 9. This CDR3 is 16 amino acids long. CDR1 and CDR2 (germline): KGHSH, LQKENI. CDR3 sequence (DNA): TGTGCCAGCTCAACCAGCGGGGGCAGCCTCTACAATGAGCAGTTCTTC. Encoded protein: CASSTSGGSLYNEQFF.